Below, one T cell receptor (beta chain) is given with its context. MiXCR was run by TCRdb on the 5' RACE reads, yielding one entry per CDR3 protein. The sample includes 92,000 or so distinct CDR3 sequences, roughly 16% seen only once; the top ten take 39%. The data originate from a study of T-cell memory formation after mild COVID-19. This CDR3 is built from 14 residues. CDR1 and CDR2 (germline): SGDLS, YYNGEE. Trimming stripped 6 bases from V and 2 bases from J, with 13 bases between. The sequencing input was PBMCs or a T cell subset sorted from them (not recorded which). V is TRBV9 and J is TRBJ2-3, with D tentatively TRBD1 (6 bases). This TCR was sampled from a man aged 18 to 30 who had mild COVID-19 (a few samples of this study predate the infection). Cell type and time point are not known. CDR3 nucleotides: TGTGCCAGCAAAGGACAGTTATACACAGATACGCAGTATTTT. This encodes CASKGQLYTDTQYF.